The source of this T cell receptor beta chain is a study of cytomegalovirus exposure and HLA in healthy donors. Study in general: Unique TCRs numbering approximately 81 million, obtained from HLA-typed donors, made up an early data release.

General study points: Per a later analysis, HLA-associated TCR beta chains showed more clonal expansion than other, equally common TCR beta chains.

Unmatched junction bases numbered 12, after V lost 1 base and J lost 4 bases. CDR1 LGHNA and CDR2 YSLEER come from the germline V gene. There are 17 residues in the CDR3. Of note for this clone: Its antigen is not known.

PCR amplification relied on 60 Vbeta primers (plus 13 Jbeta primers). Sequencing was performed with immunoSEQ multiplex PCR; in TCRdb, only in-frame clones are kept and a portion is missing. The top ten hold 0.7% to 0.95% of the sample, which has fewer than 200,000 clones, roughly 80% seen once. Healthy donors of bone marrow made up the group. Sequencing input: PBMCs. The receptor was derived from a young woman in good health and CMV-seronegative. The chain joins TRBV4-3 to TRBJ1-2; 7 bases fit TRBD1. DNA of the CDR3: TGCGCCAGCAGCCAAGTCTTGAGTCCAGGGGGAGGCTATGGCTACACCTTC. Translated: CASSQVLSPGGGYGYTF.